One sample yielded the 26 T cell receptor beta chains listed below, sequenced in a study of HIV-infected children after antiretroviral therapy interruption. RNA-based 3' RACE libraries used unique molecular identifiers. Each CDR3 protein is one row after TCRdb ran MiXCR on the 3' RACE reads. The sample shows over 7,000 distinct CDR3 sequences, more than 15% of them seen only once. The treatment is: PENTA 11 planned treatment interruption arm or continuous ART arm. This specimen was CD45RO+ CD8+ T cells from PBMCs, pooled from several time points, taken from a donor given antiretroviral therapy, either interrupted or continuous. Specified subset: memory CD8+ CD45RO+ CD45RA- T cells. The receptors shown here come from a pool of human donors with HIV.

There are a few counts of this clonotype. A much larger clone is a single base away; this may be a read error. The chain is built from TRBV28 and TRBJ2-6; D could derive from TRBD1 or TRBD2 (6 bases each). The CDR3 contains 15 residues. Per the germline V gene, CDR1 is MDHEN and CDR2 is SYDVKM. The chain's CDR3 is CVSSGGLSGANVLTF. CDR3 bases: TGTGTCAGCAGTGGGGGGCTCTCTGGGGCCAACGTCCTGACTTTC.

This clonotype has a count of ten or more. The chain links TRBV10-3 to TRBJ2-7; D may match TRBD1 or TRBD2 (5 bases each). Looked up from germline, CDR1 is ENHRY and CDR2 is SYGVKD. CDR3 length equals 14 residues. The V end lost 4 bases, the J end lost 2 bases, and 12 bases lay between the germline ends. The CDR3 region has the DNA TGTGCCATCAGTGGCCGGGACGGAACCTACGAGCAGTACTTC. It translates to CAISGRDGTYEQYF.

This clonotype was detected ten times or more. This chain links TRBV12-3 or TRBV12-4 with TRBJ2-5; D is possibly TRBD1 or TRBD2 (5 bases each). This CDR3 contains 16 residues. Trimming removed 0 bases from V and 1 base from J, with 12 bases in between. The CDR3 bases are TGTGCCAGCAGTTTAGCGTCACCGGGGCTCCAAGAGACCCAGTACTTC. Translating it yields CASSLASPGLQETQYF.

This clonotype is labeled as medium-sized. V usage is TRBV6-6 and J usage is TRBJ1-1; tentatively, D is TRBD1 (5 bases). Between the trimmed V and J ends, which lost 0 bases and 8 bases, there was a span of 10 bases. The V gene's germline CDR1 is MNHNY and CDR2 SVGAGI (reference sequence). This CDR3 contains 13 residues. The CDR3 loop reads CASSYSRGREAFF. The CDR3 DNA reads TGTGCCAGCAGTTACTCGAGGGGCAGGGAAGCTTTCTTT.

This clonotype is classed as medium-sized. The CDR3 DNA follows: TGTGCCAGCAGCTTAAGACAGGGGAATTCACCCCTCCACTTT. Residues: CASSLRQGNSPLHF. This chain links TRBV7-9 with TRBJ1-6; TRBD1 matches 8 bases. After removal of 2 bases from V and 7 bases from J, the junction contained 1 base not matched to a gene. This CDR3 comprises 14 residues. CDR1 is SEHNR and CDR2 is FQNEAQ in the germline V gene (reference sequence).

This chain links TRBV27 with TRBJ1-2, with a tentative D call TRBD1 (5 bases). Trimming took 0 bases from V and 8 from J, leaving 19 bases between them. The V gene's germline CDR1 is MNHEY and CDR2 SMNVEV (reference sequence). The CDR3 is 16 amino acids. CDR3 sequence reads: CASSLSGTDNLEGYTF. The CDR3 bases are TGTGCCAGCAGTTTATCGGGGACCGACAACCTGGAGGGCTACACCTTC.

Ten or more counts support this clonotype. This chain uses TRBV9 with TRBJ1-5; TRBD1 agrees at 8 bases. V dropped 2 bases and J dropped 9; count of bases not matched to a gene: 10. From germline, CDR1 is SGDLS and CDR2 YYNGEE. CDR3 length equals 15 residues. The CDR3 DNA reads TGTGCCAGCAGCGTGGGACAGGAGGCCCTATGGCCCCAGCATTTT. Encoded protein: CASSVGQEALWPQHF.

This clonotype ranks as medium-sized. The V call is TRBV7-2, the J call TRBJ2-2; D uncertain. V shed 0 bases and J shed 3 bases, with 17 bases lying between them. CDR3 size: 18 residues. In germline, CDR1 is SGHTA, CDR2 FQGNSA. The CDR3 loop reads CASSLAQPVTTHTGELFF. CDR3 DNA: TGTGCCAGCAGCTTAGCGCAGCCGGTCACTACCCACACCGGGGAGCTGTTTTTT. Full variable domain (remainder filled in from reference TRBV7-2 and TRBJ2-2): GAGVSQSPSNKVTEKGKDVELRCDPISGHTALYWYRQSLGQGLEFLIYFQGNSAPDKSGLPSDRFSAERTGGSVSTLTIQRTQQEDSAVYLCASSLAQPVTTHTGELFFGEGSRLTVL.

By share, this clonotype ranks as medium-sized. This chain joins TRBV2 and TRBJ2-5; 8 bases line up with TRBD2. Germline CDR1 and CDR2: SNHLY and FYNNEI. J was trimmed by 3 bases and V by 2 bases; bases with no gene match: 5. The CDR3 loop spans 15 amino acids. CDR3 protein: CASSERGGLEETQYF. CDR3 DNA sequence: TGTGCCAGCAGTGAAAGGGGGGGACTAGAAGAGACCCAGTACTTC. Variable domain in full (rest from reference TRBV2 and TRBJ2-5): EPEVTQTPSHQVTQMGQEVILRCVPISNHLYFYWYRQILGQKVEFLVSFYNNEISEKSEIFDDQFSVERPDGSNFTLKIRSTKLEDSAMYFCASSERGGLEETQYFGPGTRLLVL.

Ten or more counts support this clonotype. The chain has TRBV6-6 and TRBJ2-4, with D perhaps matching TRBD1 (5 bases). The CDR3 has 13 residues. Trimming removed 3 bases at V and 8 bases at J, with 11 bases between. Germline V gene sequence: CDR1 MNHNY, CDR2 SVGAGI (reference sequence). CDR3: CASSYQGDDIQYF. CDR3 coding DNA: TGTGCCAGCAGTTATCAAGGGGATGACATTCAGTACTTC.

V and J are TRBV5-1 and TRBJ2-5; D is perhaps TRBD1 (5 bases). CDR1 is SGHRS, CDR2 YFSETQ, per germline. The CDR3 sequence is 13 residues long. Trimming took off 1 base at V and 4 bases at J, with 8 bases between the two ends. This chain's CDR3 is CASSLRGLETQYF. The CDR3 DNA is TGCGCCAGCAGCTTGAGGGGATTAGAGACCCAGTACTTC.

Relative to its sample, this clonotype is medium-sized. This chain links TRBV11-2 with TRBJ2-7, with 7 bases fitting TRBD2. The V and J ends lost 1 base and 0 bases, in that order; junction bases with no gene match: 0. This CDR3 is 14 amino acids long. The germline V gene encodes CDR1 SGHAT and CDR2 FQNNGV. The CDR3 DNA reads TGTGCCAGCAGCTTAGGGGGGGGCTCCTACGAGCAGTACTTC. Its translation is CASSLGGGSYEQYF.

The V gene is TRBV5-1, the J gene TRBJ2-7, with 8 nucleotides matching TRBD2. The CDR3 consists of 14 residues. J was trimmed by 7 bases and V by 3 bases; bases with no gene match: 9. Per germline, CDR1 SGHRS and CDR2 YFSETQ. This chain's CDR3 is CASSSPGTSREQYF. The CDR3 nucleotides are TGCGCCAGCAGCTCCCCCGGGACTAGTAGAGAGCAGTACTTC.

This clonotype was seen ten or more times. The J gene is TRBJ1-1, the V gene TRBV11-2; D might be TRBD1 (6 bases). This CDR3 comprises 16 residues. CDR1 and CDR2 from the germline V gene are SGHAT and FQNNGV. V shed 5 bases and J shed 0 bases, with 16 bases lying between them. CDR3 in amino acids: CASSPRRGHMNTEAFF. The CDR3 nucleotides read TGTGCCAGCAGCCCGCGTCGGGGACACATGAACACTGAAGCTTTCTTT.

This clonotype came up many times. The DNA for the CDR3 is TGTGCCAGCAGCCTGAAGGGACAGGGAAGGAGCAATCAGCCCCAGCATTTT. It yields the protein CASSLKGQGRSNQPQHF. The V and J genes are TRBV7-8 and TRBJ1-5; TRBD1 agrees at 9 bases. The CDR3 totals 17 residues. The trim removed 5 bases at V and 1 base at J, leaving 9 bases unmatched. Germline-derived CDR1 and CDR2 are SGHVS and FQNEAQ.

The chain joins TRBV10-3 to TRBJ1-1; unclear D gene. The germline CDR1 and CDR2 sequences are ENHRY and SYGVKD. The CDR3 is made up of 15 amino acids. Trimming stripped 10 bases from V and 0 bases from J, with 18 bases between. As DNA, the CDR3 is TGTGCCACCGCGGGCCGCGCAGGCTTGAACACTGAAGCTTTCTTT. It encodes CATAGRAGLNTEAFF.

This clonotype is medium-sized within its sample. The chain couples TRBV12-3 or TRBV12-4 to TRBJ1-6; D gene uncertain. V was shortened by 3 bases and J by 7 bases, with 13 bases between the two germline ends. The CDR3 runs 15 residues. CDR3 in amino acids: CASSFEVIWNSPLHF. The CDR3 coding sequence is TGTGCCAGCAGTTTTGAGGTAATCTGGAATTCACCCCTCCACTTT.

By share, this clonotype ranks as medium-sized. CDR3 DNA: TGTGCCACCAGTGATTTTGGCTTCCAAGAGACCCAGTACTTC. Translation gives CATSDFGFQETQYF. This sequence joins TRBV24-1 and TRBJ2-5; unclear D gene. Trimming left V 1 base short and J 1 base short, with 6 bases between. This CDR3 is built from 14 residues. Germline assignment: CDR1 KGHDR and CDR2 SFDVKD.

The table lists this clonotype with many counts. The chain couples TRBV12-3 or TRBV12-4 to TRBJ2-2; perhaps TRBD1 as D (6 bases). V was clipped by 5 bases and J by 2 bases, with 12 bases between them. The CDR3 runs to 15 residues. CDR3 in amino acids: CASSPPGHNTGELFF. The DNA for the CDR3 is TGTGCCAGCAGTCCCCCGGGACACAACACCGGGGAGCTGTTTTTT.

This clonotype counts as large (0.1 to 1%). This rearrangement joins TRBV28 to TRBJ1-5; D gene uncertain. The CDR3 spans 14 residues. The V gene's germline CDR1 is MDHEN and CDR2 SYDVKM. V lost 2 bases, J lost 9 bases, and 14 bases lay in between. The CDR3 loop is CASSLRGIRSPQHF. In nucleotides, the CDR3 is TGTGCCAGCAGTTTAAGAGGAATTAGGTCGCCCCAGCATTTT.

This clonotype appeared many times. The V gene is TRBV7-2, the J gene TRBJ1-2; tentatively, D is TRBD1 (5 bases). Germline-derived CDR1 and CDR2 are SGHTA and FQGNSA. The ends were cut back, 2 bases at V and 3 bases at J, with 16 bases in the middle. The CDR3 length is 16 residues. The CDR3 spells CASSLIRDSKYYGYTF. As DNA, the CDR3 is TGTGCCAGCAGCTTAATCAGGGATAGTAAATACTATGGCTACACCTTC.

In its sample, this clonotype ranks as medium-sized (0.01 to 0.1%). This chain connects TRBV19 to TRBJ2-1; 10 bases match TRBD2. V shed 4 bases, J shed 6 bases, and the junction held 9 bases outside the gene matches. The CDR3 is made up of 16 amino acids. CDR1 and CDR2 (germline): LNHDA, SQIVND (reference sequence). CDR3 residues: CASSTREAGGRNEQFF. For the CDR3, the DNA is TGTGCCAGTAGTACGAGAGAAGCGGGAGGGCGCAATGAGCAGTTCTTC.

This clonotype was recorded once. The chain carries TRBV19 and TRBJ1-5; possibly TRBD1 for D (5 bases). Germline CDR1 and CDR2: LNHDA and SQIVND (reference sequence). Trimming took 1 base from V and 3 from J, leaving 10 bases between them. The CDR3 length is 15 residues. The CDR3 here is CASSIVGGSNQPQHF. The DNA of the CDR3 is TGTGCCAGTAGTATAGTTGGGGGTTCCAATCAGCCCCAGCATTTT.

In the case of this clonotype: The junction does not match germline at one end; this may be a read error. The chain has TRBV20-1 and TRBJ2-3; D may be TRBD2 (5 bases). This CDR3 is built from 14 residues. Germline lookup yields CDR1 DFQATT and CDR2 SNEGSKA (reference sequence). The CDR3 DNA reads TGCAGTGTTAGAGTTATTGCGGGTACAGATACGCAGTATTTT. Residues: CSVRVIAGTDTQYF.

CDR3 nucleotides: TGTGCCAGCAGTTACCCTAGGGCGGTTTATTCGCCCCAGCATTTT. Translated, it gives CASSYPRAVYSPQHF. The chain is built from TRBV6-2 or TRBV6-3 and TRBJ1-5; no firm D call. The V gene's germline CDR1 is MNHEY and CDR2 SVGEGT. V lost 2 bases to trimming and J lost 9 bases, with 17 bases between them. This CDR3 contains 15 residues.

This clonotype occurred many times. The chain is built from TRBV19 and TRBJ2-5; TRBD2 aligns across 8 bases. CDR1 is LNHDA and CDR2 is SQIVND in the germline V gene (reference sequence). The CDR3 has 16 residues. After removal of 4 bases from V and 5 bases from J, the junction contained 12 bases not matched to a gene. CDR3 in amino acids: CASSTRREGPSETQYF. The DNA of the CDR3 is TGTGCCAGTAGTACCCGTCGGGAGGGGCCTTCGGAGACCCAGTACTTC.